These 19 T cell receptor beta chains share one sample of origin, sequenced in a study of blood T cells in healthy people across ages. PCR was performed a second time for about 7 to 12 cycles using a sample-barcoded 5' primer and a J-beta primer mix. TCRdb called the 5' RACE reads again in MiXCR, with one record for every CDR3 protein. The sample has hundreds of thousands of distinct CDR3 sequences; under 45% are singletons. Sequencing used blood. These receptor sequences come from a man aged 60 to 75 in good health.

This clonotype was observed a handful of times. The chain employs TRBV5-1 and TRBJ2-5; 8 nucleotides agree with TRBD2. The V gene end was trimmed by 1 base and the J gene end by 1 base; junction bases not matched to a gene: 9. The CDR3 extends over 17 amino acids. Germline-derived CDR1 and CDR2 are SGHRS and YFSETQ. In nucleotides, the CDR3 is TGCGCCAGCAGCTTGTATCCCAGCGGGGGCACCCAAGAGACCCAGTACTTC. Protein product: CASSLYPSGGTQETQYF.

There are many counts of this clonotype. The rearrangement uses TRBV29-1 and TRBJ1-2; D is ambiguous. Germline V gene data show CDR1 as SQVTM and CDR2 as ANQGSEA. V was shortened by 5 bases and J by 0 bases, with 7 bases between the two germline ends. This CDR3 contains 12 residues. The CDR3 DNA is TGCAGCGTTTCACAGACTAACTATGGCTACACCTTC. This encodes CSVSQTNYGYTF.

The chain uses TRBV29-1 and TRBJ2-7, with TRBD1 as a possible D gene (5 bases). The CDR3 runs to 13 residues. V was cut by 7 bases and J by 2 bases, with 15 bases left in between. Germline values: CDR1 SQVTM, CDR2 ANQGSEA. CDR3 in amino acids: CSAQTEAAYEQYF. CDR3 nucleotide sequence: TGCAGCGCCCAGACAGAGGCTGCCTACGAGCAGTACTTC.

There are a few counts of this clonotype. The J gene is TRBJ2-5, the V gene TRBV27; 8 nucleotides align to TRBD2. CDR1 MNHEY and CDR2 SMNVEV come from the germline V gene (reference sequence). The J segment lost 11 bases and the V segment lost 0 bases, leaving 5 bases of the junction unmatched. This CDR3 region has 13 residues. The CDR3 spells CASSLSVGRGQYF. The DNA for the CDR3 is TGTGCCAGCAGTTTATCCGTCGGGAGGGGGCAGTACTTC.

The chain combines TRBV6-5 with TRBJ2-7, with 10 bases lining up with TRBD1. The germline V gene has CDR1 MNHEY and CDR2 SVGAGI. The CDR3 totals 14 residues. J lost 5 bases, V lost 6 bases, and 7 bases had no gene match. The CDR3 reads CASSYMTGGDEQYF. In DNA form, the CDR3 reads TGTGCCAGCAGCTATATGACAGGGGGCGACGAGCAGTACTTC.

The V gene is TRBV24-1, the J gene TRBJ1-5; no firm D call. The CDR3 contains 12 residues. The V gene's germline CDR1 is KGHDR and CDR2 SFDVKD. Between the trimmed V and J ends, which lost 5 bases and 4 bases, there was a span of 5 bases. The CDR3 reads CATSGGNQPQHF. In nucleotides, the CDR3 is TGTGCCACCAGTGGCGGGAATCAGCCCCAGCATTTT.

The chain joins TRBV7-9 to TRBJ1-1; possible D gene TRBD1, 5 bases. V gave up 1 base and J gave up 2 bases, with 8 bases separating them. This CDR3 contains 14 residues. Germline V lookup: CDR1 SEHNR, CDR2 FQNEAQ (reference sequence). The DNA of the CDR3 is TGTGCCAGCAGCTTAGTACAGGAAAACACTGAAGCTTTCTTT. Translation gives CASSLVQENTEAFF.

This clonotype was found many times. The chain combines TRBV29-1 with TRBJ2-7, with D perhaps TRBD2 (7 bases). The germline V gene encodes CDR1 SQVTM and CDR2 ANQGSEA. The CDR3 runs to 13 residues. V was trimmed by 5 bases and J by 4 bases, leaving 15 bases between them. The CDR3 sequence is CSVRGGEGYEQYF. The DNA of the CDR3 is TGCAGCGTTCGAGGGGGGGAAGGATACGAGCAGTACTTC.

This clonotype occurred a few times. The chain joins TRBV18 to TRBJ1-6, with D perhaps TRBD1 (5 bases). The V end was cut by 3 bases, the J end by 7 bases, with 10 bases between. The CDR3 covers 14 residues. Germline CDR1 KGHSH, CDR2 LQKENI. CDR3 DNA sequence: TGTGCCAGCTCACCTCGGGACGCCAATTCACCCCTCCACTTT. Translated: CASSPRDANSPLHF.

This clonotype was recorded a few times. The genes are TRBV4-1 and TRBJ1-2; maybe TRBD1 (6 bases). V lost 0 bases and J lost 2, with 13 bases in between. Germline V gene lookup returns CDR1 MGHRA and CDR2 YSYEKL. The CDR3 is made up of 16 amino acids. The CDR3 region is CASSQDTGSWNYGYTF. CDR3 DNA: TGCGCCAGCAGCCAAGATACAGGGTCTTGGAACTATGGCTACACCTTC.

The chain is built from TRBV5-4 and TRBJ2-3, with 9 bases lining up with TRBD1. The CDR3 totals 16 residues. V trimming: 6 bases; J trimming: 4 bases; junction bases outside the gene matches: 12. The germline CDR1 and CDR2 sequences are SGHNT and YYREEE (reference sequence). The CDR3 is CASKGRGTGFSDTQYF. The CDR3 coding sequence is TGTGCCAGCAAAGGCCGGGGGACAGGGTTTTCAGATACGCAGTATTTT.

The chain is built from TRBV6-5 and TRBJ2-2; 11 nucleotides line up with TRBD2. V was pared by 2 bases and J by 2 bases, with 7 bases of the junction left unmatched. The CDR3 sequence is 18 residues long. Per the germline V gene, CDR1 is MNHEY and CDR2 is SVGAGI. CDR3 sequence: CASSYGVAGGPNTGELFF. The CDR3 nucleotides are TGTGCCAGCAGTTACGGGGTAGCGGGGGGGCCAAACACCGGGGAGCTGTTTTTT.

The rearrangement links TRBV30 to TRBJ2-5; 9 bases are a match to TRBD1. The CDR3 covers 12 residues. In germline, CDR1 is GTSNPN, CDR2 SVGIG (reference sequence). The CDR3 sequence is CATGTGSETQYF. For the CDR3, the DNA is TGTGCAACCGGGACAGGGTCGGAGACCCAGTACTTC.

The chain employs TRBV6-6 and TRBJ2-3; a weak D match, TRBD2 (6 bases). The V gene's germline CDR1 is MNHNY and CDR2 SVGAGI (reference sequence). V lost 6 bases to trimming and J lost 0 bases, with 19 bases between them. The length of the CDR3 is 17 residues. The CDR3 reads CASSLAVAPPSTDTQYF. The CDR3, as DNA: TGTGCCAGCAGCTTAGCGGTGGCCCCCCCCAGCACAGATACGCAGTATTTT.

As to this clonotype: A much larger clone is a single base away; this may be a read error. V and J are TRBV20-1 and TRBJ2-1, with D unclear. Near its end, the DNA agrees better with TRBJ2-7, so the J call may be wrong. This CDR3 region has 16 residues. Germline CDR1 DFQATT, CDR2 SNEGSKA (reference sequence). This CDR3 is CSATIGPRRPYNEQYF. The CDR3 bases are TGCAGTGCTACCATCGGGCCCCGAAGGCCCTACAATGAGCAGTACTTC.

This rearrangement joins TRBV5-1 to TRBJ2-7; weak D call: TRBD1 (6 bases). The DNA end lines up better with TRBJ2-5; the J call may be wrong. Germline V CDR1 and CDR2: SGHRS, YFSETQ. This CDR3 is built from 15 residues. CDR3 in amino acids: CASSFGDRRGETQYF. The CDR3 bases are TGCGCCAGCAGCTTCGGAGACAGGAGAGGAGAGACCCAGTACTTC.

This chain links TRBV9 with TRBJ2-3, with 12 bases aligning to TRBD2. The CDR3 covers 17 residues. Looked up from germline, CDR1 is SGDLS and CDR2 is YYNGEE. Trimming cost V 0 bases and J 3 bases; bases outside gene matches: 5. CDR3 coding DNA: TGTGCCAGCAGCGTAGCCGCGACTAGCGGGGGAACAGATACGCAGTATTTT. Translating gives CASSVAATSGGTDTQYF.

The V gene is TRBV9, the J gene TRBJ2-5, with D hard to call. V lost 5 bases and J lost 5, with 7 bases in between. Germline values: CDR1 SGDLS, CDR2 YYNGEE. CDR3 length: 11 amino acids. CDR3 in amino acids: CASRDAETQYF. The CDR3 bases are TGTGCCAGCAGGGATGCTGAGACCCAGTACTTC.

Points on this clonotype: A much larger clone sits a single nucleotide away, making a read error possible. The CDR3 nucleotides read TGTGCCAGCAGTGTATTAGGCAGGGGGGAGACCCAGTACTTC. It specifies CASSVLGRGETQYF. This chain uses TRBV28 with TRBJ2-5; 7 positions match TRBD1. With 5 bases clipped from V and 5 bases from J, the junction kept 8 bases outside the gene matches. CDR1 MDHEN and CDR2 SYDVKM come from the germline V gene. This CDR3 has 14 residues.